The next 11 T cell receptor beta chains were all read from a single sample in a study of blood T cells in healthy people across ages. A second about 6 to 12 cycle PCR used barcoded and J-beta primers. MiXCR, run by TCRdb on the 5' RACE reads, gives a single entry per CDR3 protein. Of about 1.6 million distinct CDR3 sequences detected, 30% to 35% appear once; the ten largest clones hold around 10%. The material sequenced was blood. Source of these receptors: a woman aged 25-40 years in good health.

This clonotype was observed a handful of times. The chain joins TRBV10-3 to TRBJ2-2; the D gene could be TRBD1 or TRBD2 (7 bases each). Germline CDR1 reads ENHRY; CDR2 reads SYGVKD. The length of the CDR3 is 17 residues. With 4 bases removed from V and 6 bases from J, the gap between germline ends came to 21 bases. The CDR3 bases are TGTGCCATCAGTGCCTTGGCCCGAGGGAGGGGGCCCGGGGAGCTGTTTTTT. It is translated as CAISALARGRGPGELFF.

In this sample, this clonotype turned up a few times. The chain couples TRBV10-3 to TRBJ1-6; 11 bases agree with TRBD1. CDR3 length equals 14 residues. Germline CDR1 is ENHRY and CDR2 is SYGVKD. Trimming took 5 bases from V and 10 from J; bases not matched to a gene: 4. Written as DNA, the CDR3 is TGTGCCATCAGTCCGGGACAGGGGGAGTCACCCCTCCACTTT. This gives the protein CAISPGQGESPLHF.

The rearrangement joins TRBV11-2 to TRBJ2-7, with D perhaps matching TRBD1 (6 bases). Trimming took off 5 bases at V and 4 bases at J, with 12 bases between the two ends. There are 13 residues in the CDR3. From germline, CDR1 is SGHAT and CDR2 FQNNGV. CDR3 residues: CASSAGQQYEQYF. Written as DNA, the CDR3 is TGTGCCAGCAGCGCTGGACAGCAGTACGAGCAGTACTTC.

The chain has TRBV12-3 or TRBV12-4 and TRBJ2-1; 11 nucleotides agree with TRBD1. The CDR3 contains 14 residues. The ends lost 8 bases at V and 9 bases at J; junction bases unmatched: 9. This CDR3 is CASAGTGGRAEQFF. The DNA for the CDR3 is TGTGCCAGCGCTGGGACAGGGGGTCGGGCTGAGCAGTTCTTC.

V gene TRBV7-9 combines with J gene TRBJ2-7; D is perhaps TRBD2 (5 bases). CDR1 is SEHNR, CDR2 FQNEAQ, per germline (reference sequence). CDR3 length: 14 amino acids. V was trimmed by 1 base and J by 3 bases, leaving 10 bases between them. CDR3 sequence reads: CASSLGVAGYEQYF. As DNA, the CDR3 is TGTGCCAGCAGCTTAGGGGTGGCGGGCTACGAGCAGTACTTC.

This sequence joins TRBV7-7 and TRBJ2-5; 10 positions agree with TRBD2. The CDR3 totals 18 residues. The V gene's germline CDR1 is SSHAT and CDR2 FNYEAQ (reference sequence). After removal of 2 bases from V and 4 bases from J, the junction contained 13 bases not matched to a gene. As DNA, the CDR3 is TGTGCCAGCAGCTTATCTCTAGCGGGAGCGGGCGTTAGAGAGACCCAGTACTTC. It yields the protein CASSLSLAGAGVRETQYF.

The V and J genes are TRBV7-3 and TRBJ1-1; tentatively, D is TRBD1 (6 bases). CDR1 is SGHTA, CDR2 FQGTGA, per germline. The CDR3 is 15 residues long. Trimming cost V 5 bases and J 0 bases, with 13 bases left between them. The CDR3, as DNA: TGTGCCAGCAGCCCAACGGGACAAATGAACACTGAAGCTTTCTTT. Encoded protein: CASSPTGQMNTEAFF.

Note on this clonotype: One end of the junction does not line up with germline, which may come from a read error. The chain couples TRBV10-3 to TRBJ1-1; D is undetermined. The germline gives CDR1 ENHRY, CDR2 SYGVKD. The CDR3 is 13 residues long. DNA for the CDR3: TGTGCCATCAGCAAAGGGATGAACCCTGAAGCTTTCTTT. Amino acid sequence: CAISKGMNPEAFF.

Ten or more counts support this clonotype. This chain joins TRBV4-2 and TRBJ2-5; 8 nucleotides align to TRBD2. Germline trimming cut 0 bases from V and 4 bases from J; bases unmatched to any gene: 10. This CDR3 is 17 amino acids long. Germline V gene sequence: CDR1 LGHNA, CDR2 YNFKEQ. The DNA of the CDR3 is TGTGCCAGCAGCCAAGAGTATACGGGACTAGGATCAGAGACCCAGTACTTC. It specifies CASSQEYTGLGSETQYF.

This chain joins TRBV3-1 and TRBJ1-6, with TRBD1 matching over 8 bases. This CDR3 spans 13 amino acids. The trim removed 5 bases at V and 10 bases at J, leaving 4 bases unmatched. Germline V gene lookup returns CDR1 LGHDT and CDR2 YNNKEL (reference sequence). The CDR3: CASSSHRGSPLHF. CDR3 bases: TGTGCCAGCAGCTCACACAGGGGGTCACCCCTCCACTTT.

This CDR3 reads CASNINPGAGTEAFF. In nucleotides, the CDR3 is TGTGCCAGCAACATCAACCCCGGGGCGGGCACTGAAGCTTTCTTT. The genes are TRBV11-2 and TRBJ1-1; TRBD1 might be the D (5 bases). The V gene lost 7 bases and the J gene lost 4 bases, with 19 bases spanning the gap. The CDR3 is made up of 15 amino acids. Germline lookup yields CDR1 SGHAT and CDR2 FQNNGV.